Listed here are 26 T cell receptor beta chains from one sample, sequenced in a study of post-analysis software for immune sequencing data. General study findings and limits: Among a handful of TRBV segments more frequent in patients than controls were TRBV5-6, TRBV5-1 and TRBV20-1.

For these TCRs, the target antigens are not known. Unique molecular identifiers tagged the TCR beta cDNA libraries. TCRdb reprocessed the PCR reads with MiXCR, giving one entry per CDR3 protein. This table holds over 700,000 distinct CDR3 sequences, 25% to 30% found once. Sequencing input: blood. These receptors were collected from a girl between 10 and 17 years old with multiple sclerosis.

There are many counts of this clonotype. The chain joins TRBV20-1 to TRBJ2-1; the match to TRBD2 covers 7 bases. CDR3 size: 16 residues. The junction had 11 bases not matched to a gene; V was cut back by 2 bases and J by 4 bases. Germline V gene lookup returns CDR1 DFQATT and CDR2 SNEGSKA (reference sequence). In DNA form, the CDR3 reads TGCAGTGCTAGACTCCCCCTTCTAGCGGTTTACAATGAGCAGTTCTTC. It specifies CSARLPLLAVYNEQFF.

The J gene is TRBJ2-7, the V gene TRBV10-3, with 15 bases matching TRBD2. CDR1 and CDR2 (germline): ENHRY, SYGVKD. The V segment lost 6 bases and the J segment 4 bases; nucleotides outside the gene matches: 16. CDR3 length equals 19 residues. Here the CDR3 DNA reads TGTGCCATCAGAGATCTAGCCGGGACTAGCGGGAGGTCTGAATACGAGCAGTACTTC. Amino acid sequence: CAIRDLAGTSGRSEYEQYF.

This clonotype showed up many times. This sequence joins TRBV12-3 or TRBV12-4 and TRBJ1-5, with D possibly matching TRBD1 (5 bases). The ends were cut back, 6 bases at V and 6 bases at J, with 9 bases in the middle. The CDR3 has 12 residues. The CDR3 spells CASSLGGQPQHF. CDR3 in DNA: TGTGCCAGCAGCTTGGGGGGTCAGCCCCAGCATTTT.

The table lists this clonotype with a few counts. The chain carries TRBV12-3 or TRBV12-4 and TRBJ1-6; 8 bases are a match to TRBD1. Trimming took 5 bases from V and 9 from J; bases not matched to a gene: 6. The length of the CDR3 is 14 residues. CDR3 sequence reads: CASSGQGLGSPLHF. Written as DNA, the CDR3 is TGTGCCAGCAGTGGACAGGGCTTAGGTTCACCCCTCCACTTT.

The chain couples TRBV7-8 to TRBJ1-1; D is undetermined. The CDR3 loop spans 13 amino acids. The germline V and J ends were trimmed by 4 bases and 4 bases, with 10 bases remaining between them. Germline values: CDR1 SGHVS, CDR2 FQNEAQ. The CDR3: CASSSRIVTEAFF. The CDR3 DNA sequence: TGTGCCAGCAGCTCACGTATTGTCACTGAAGCTTTCTTT.

The rearrangement links TRBV4-2 to TRBJ2-5; 12 bases agree with TRBD2. V dropped 0 bases and J dropped 2; count of bases not matched to a gene: 13. Germline V gene lookup returns CDR1 LGHNA and CDR2 YNFKEQ. The CDR3 loop spans 20 amino acids. The CDR3: CASSQEWAASGGASQETQYF. CDR3 nucleotides: TGTGCCAGCAGCCAAGAATGGGCGGCTAGCGGGGGGGCCAGTCAAGAGACCCAGTACTTC.

The genes are TRBV28 and TRBJ1-1, with TRBD1 identical over 7 bases. J gave up 11 bases and V 5 bases, and 8 bases lay outside the gene matches. The CDR3 loop spans 12 amino acids. Germline CDR1 is MDHEN and CDR2 is SYDVKM. This CDR3 is CASSGRQGVAFF. The CDR3 nucleotides are TGTGCCAGCAGTGGCAGACAGGGTGTCGCTTTCTTT.

This clonotype has a count of ten or more. The V gene is TRBV6-1, the J gene TRBJ2-7; D unclear. V was clipped by 4 bases and J by 2 bases, with 9 bases between them. Per the germline V gene, CDR1 is MNHNS and CDR2 is SASEGT. The CDR3 consists of 13 residues. The CDR3 reads CASSVGRTYEQYF. The CDR3 DNA reads as TGTGCCAGCAGTGTAGGCCGAACCTACGAGCAGTACTTC.

This rearrangement joins TRBV19 to TRBJ2-5; 7 bases are shared with TRBD1. The DNA end is more similar to TRBJ2-7, so the J call may be wrong. This CDR3 spans 15 amino acids. Germline V gives CDR1 LNHDA, CDR2 SQIVND (reference sequence). This chain's CDR3 is CASSMRQGIGYEQYF. CDR3 bases: TGTGCCAGTAGTATGAGACAGGGTATCGGCTACGAGCAGTACTTC.

The rearrangement links TRBV19 to TRBJ2-3; D possibly corresponds to TRBD1 (6 bases). The germline V gene has CDR1 LNHDA and CDR2 SQIVND (reference sequence). This CDR3 contains 15 residues. V was clipped by 4 bases and J by 4 bases, with 15 bases between them. As DNA, the CDR3 is TGTGCCAGTAGTAAGGCAGGGGACGGCCCAGATACGCAGTATTTT. It specifies CASSKAGDGPDTQYF.

V usage is TRBV20-1 and J usage is TRBJ2-7; 15 bases are a match to TRBD2. The CDR3 covers 17 residues. CDR1 and CDR2 from the germline V gene are DFQATT and SNEGSKA (reference sequence). V lost 0 bases, J lost 7 bases, and 10 bases stayed unmatched. The CDR3 nucleotides read TGCAGTGCTAGAGATCCAACGGGACTAGCGGGAGGCGAGGAGCAGTACTTC. Translating gives CSARDPTGLAGGEEQYF.

This clonotype appeared a few times. The chain employs TRBV5-1 and TRBJ2-1, with 12 bases lining up with TRBD2. J lost 0 bases, V lost 3 bases, and 4 bases had no gene match. The length of the CDR3 is 17 residues. From germline, CDR1 is SGHRS and CDR2 YFSETQ. The CDR3 DNA reads TGCGCCAGCAGCTCTAGCGGGAGGGCGAGCTCCTACAATGAGCAGTTCTTC. Its protein is CASSSSGRASSYNEQFF.

V is TRBV20-1 and J is TRBJ2-3; 7 nucleotides line up with TRBD1. The CDR3 runs to 16 residues. The V gene's germline CDR1 is DFQATT and CDR2 SNEGSKA (reference sequence). Unmatched junction bases numbered 12, after V lost 4 bases and J lost 2 bases. The CDR3 loop reads CSAKPRGGQITDTQYF. For the CDR3, the DNA is TGCAGTGCTAAACCTCGAGGGGGACAGATCACAGATACGCAGTATTTT.

A remark on this clonotype: One end of the junction is discordant with germline, which a read error may explain. The chain uses TRBV15 and TRBJ2-2; D uncertain. The length of the CDR3 is 17 residues. The V gene's germline CDR1 is LNHNV and CDR2 YYDKDF (reference sequence). CDR3 sequence reads: CATGRDRWTMNTGELFF. CDR3 DNA: TGTGCCACCGGCAGAGATAGGTGGACGATGAACACCGGGGAGCTGTTTTTT.

The chain uses TRBV20-1 and TRBJ2-1; D is perhaps TRBD1 (5 bases). With 5 bases removed from V and 9 bases from J, the gap between germline ends came to 20 bases. CDR3 length: 14 amino acids. The germline gives CDR1 DFQATT, CDR2 SNEGSKA (reference sequence). CDR3 loop: CSAPPKGVAPEQFF. The CDR3, as DNA: TGCAGTGCTCCACCAAAAGGGGTAGCACCTGAGCAGTTCTTC.

V and J are TRBV4-3 and TRBJ2-7; D is unresolved. Trimming stripped 0 bases from V and 7 bases from J, with 13 bases between. The CDR3 sequence is 14 residues long. Germline lookup yields CDR1 LGHNA and CDR2 YSLEER. As DNA, the CDR3 is TGCGCCAGCAGCCAAGACAGCTCCTACAATGAGCAGTACTTC. As protein: CASSQDSSYNEQYF.

V gene TRBV12-3 or TRBV12-4 combines with J gene TRBJ1-3; 9 bases map to TRBD1. After removal of 5 bases from V and 2 bases from J, the junction contained 13 bases not matched to a gene. This CDR3 spans 18 amino acids. Here the CDR3 DNA reads TGTGCCAGCAGTCCCCGTGTTGCTGGACAGGGGCCTGGAAACACCATATATTTT. Protein sequence: CASSPRVAGQGPGNTIYF.

This clonotype was seen only a few times. V and J are TRBV7-2 and TRBJ2-3; no clear D gene. Trimming stripped 7 bases from V and 3 bases from J, with 11 bases between. Germline V gene data show CDR1 as SGHTA and CDR2 as FQGNSA. The CDR3 sequence is 13 residues long. In DNA, the CDR3 is TGTGCCAGCACCTCCCGGCGGACAGATACGCAGTATTTT. Its protein product is CASTSRRTDTQYF.

This clonotype came up a few times. V and J are TRBV7-9 and TRBJ2-3; TRBD2 matches 10 bases. The CDR3 has 16 residues. The V gene end was trimmed by 3 bases and the J gene end by 7 bases; junction bases not matched to a gene: 10. Germline values: CDR1 SEHNR, CDR2 FQNEAQ (reference sequence). The CDR3 protein is CASSFTGTSVNHTQYF. Written as DNA, the CDR3 is TGTGCCAGCAGCTTCACCGGGACTAGCGTTAATCATACGCAGTATTTT.

There are a few counts of this clonotype. The chain combines TRBV29-1 with TRBJ2-3, with 7 bases aligning to TRBD2. The CDR3 spans 15 residues. The J segment lost 0 bases and the V segment lost 6 bases, leaving 9 bases of the junction unmatched. Looked up from germline, CDR1 is SQVTM and CDR2 is ANQGSEA. CDR3 sequence: CSVRLAGDSTDTQYF. In nucleotides, the CDR3 is TGCAGCGTAAGGCTGGCGGGGGACAGCACAGATACGCAGTATTTT.

This clonotype showed up just once. The chain links TRBV6-1 to TRBJ2-7, with TRBD1 matching 8 bases. The CDR3 length is 13 residues. From germline, CDR1 is MNHNS and CDR2 SASEGT. After removal of 6 bases from V and 5 bases from J, the junction contained 6 bases not matched to a gene. The CDR3 sequence: CASRSDRVDEQYF. CDR3 DNA sequence: TGTGCCAGCAGATCGGACAGGGTGGACGAGCAGTACTTC.

V usage is TRBV11-2 and J usage is TRBJ1-1; D might be TRBD1 (6 bases). The CDR3 is made up of 14 amino acids. Germline V lookup: CDR1 SGHAT, CDR2 FQNNGV. Trimming took off 1 base at V and 7 bases at J, with 13 bases between the two ends. CDR3 coding DNA: TGTGCCAGCAGCTTAGGAGGAAGACAGGATGAAGCTTTCTTT. This sequence encodes CASSLGGRQDEAFF. Full variable domain (missing parts from reference TRBV11-2 and TRBJ1-1): EAGVAQSPRYKIIEKRQSVAFWCNPISGHATLYWYQQILGQGPKLLIQFQNNGVVDDSQLPKDRFSAERLKGVDSTLKIQPAKLEDSAVYLCASSLGGRQDEAFFGQGTRLTVV.

CDR3 coding DNA: TGTGCCAGCAGCCACGGACAGGGTGGGAGGTCTTTCTTT. This sequence encodes CASSHGQGGRSFF. The genes are TRBV3-1 and TRBJ1-1; 8 bases match TRBD1. The junction had 9 bases not matched to a gene; V was cut back by 3 bases and J by 12 bases. The V gene's germline CDR1 is LGHDT and CDR2 YNNKEL (reference sequence). The CDR3 runs 13 residues.

The chain couples TRBV28 to TRBJ2-1; TRBD1 or TRBD2 may be the D gene (5 bases each). The germline V and J ends were trimmed by 5 bases and 6 bases, with 17 bases remaining between them. Germline CDR1 MDHEN, CDR2 SYDVKM. CDR3 length: 15 amino acids. CDR3: CASSPPGTVGNEQFF. CDR3 DNA sequence: TGTGCCAGCAGTCCACCCGGGACCGTAGGCAATGAGCAGTTCTTC. Together with reference TRBV28 and TRBJ2-1, the CDR3 gives the full variable domain: DVKVTQSSRYLVKRTGEKVFLECVQDMDHENMFWYRQDPGLGLRLIYFSYDVKMKEKGDIPEGYSVSREKKERFSLILESASTNQTSMYLCASSPPGTVGNEQFFGPGTRLTVL.

The V and J genes are TRBV6-5 and TRBJ1-1; unclear D gene. CDR1 is MNHEY and CDR2 is SVGAGI in the germline V gene. With 0 bases removed from V and 1 base from J, the gap between germline ends came to 12 bases. The CDR3 length is 16 residues. The DNA for the CDR3 is TGTGCCAGCAGTTACTCTAAATTCGGAGGGAACACTGAAGCTTTCTTT. Its protein product is CASSYSKFGGNTEAFF.

V and J are TRBV20-1 and TRBJ2-5; TRBD2 agrees at 11 bases. The CDR3 consists of 15 residues. With V trimmed by 5 bases and J by 3 bases, 8 bases remained unmatched. The germline CDR1 and CDR2 sequences are DFQATT and SNEGSKA (reference sequence). The CDR3 DNA reads TGCAGTGCTCCCAAACCGGGACTAGCGGAAGAGACCCAGTACTTC. As protein: CSAPKPGLAEETQYF.